This T cell receptor beta chain comes out of a study of response to subunit inactivated influenza vaccine. TCRdb reprocessed the RT-PCR reads with MiXCR, giving one entry per CDR3 protein. The data show about 540,000 distinct CDR3 sequences, around a quarter seen once. Between the trimmed V and J ends, which lost 3 bases and 3 bases, there was a span of 6 bases. This CDR3 is built from 12 residues. Germline assignment: CDR1 SNHLY and CDR2 FYNNEI. This sample also belongs to another study, concerning T cells expressing NK-cell markers. That study adds: In generating TCR beta cDNA, 5'RACE template switching with UMIs was used. The study sequenced eight donors, seven HCMV-seropositive and one seronegative. Sorting was restricted to alpha-beta TCR T cells by an anti-gamma-delta TCR antibody in several experiments. In 5 or 6 donors, dominant NKG2C+ clonotypes were about 1.0-8% of CD8+ T cells. In several donors, these clonotypes also led the CD3+CD56-NKG2C+ fraction.

The rearrangement joins TRBV2 to TRBJ2-7; no clear D. Sequenced material: CD4+ T cells sorted from PBMCs, taken 12 days after vaccination. The sequence came from a man aged 45 to 65 who received an inactivated influenza vaccine. The CDR3 spells CASSDWSYEQYF. The CDR3 bases are TGTGCCAGCAGTGACTGGAGCTACGAGCAGTACTTC.